This T cell receptor beta chain was recovered during a study of beta chain features in type 1 diabetes. At the level of the study: Cell yields, gender and age were comparable in patients and healthy donors.

Findings of the study overall: TCRB repertoires of naive, central memory and Treg cells appeared more similar among patients than among healthy donors.

Of the isolated RNA, all was reverse transcribed, and so the sequenced material was expressed TCRB transcripts. Profiled with immunoSEQ multiplex PCR; TCRdb holds only in-frame clones, not every one. This table has 900,000 or so clones, around a sixth appearing once. Looked up from germline, CDR1 is MDHEN and CDR2 is SYDVKM. The length of the CDR3 is 15 residues. V was pared by 5 bases and J by 3 bases, with 9 bases of the junction left unmatched. Remarks on this clone: What it binds is unknown.

Source material: naive CD4+ T cells from blood. This TCR came from a woman between 18 and 30 years old in good health. The chain carries TRBV28 and TRBJ2-7; TRBD1 agrees at 8 bases. The CDR3 DNA reads TGTGCCAGCAGTACCGCAATCGACAGGGGCTACGAGCAGTACTTC. It specifies CASSTAIDRGYEQYF.